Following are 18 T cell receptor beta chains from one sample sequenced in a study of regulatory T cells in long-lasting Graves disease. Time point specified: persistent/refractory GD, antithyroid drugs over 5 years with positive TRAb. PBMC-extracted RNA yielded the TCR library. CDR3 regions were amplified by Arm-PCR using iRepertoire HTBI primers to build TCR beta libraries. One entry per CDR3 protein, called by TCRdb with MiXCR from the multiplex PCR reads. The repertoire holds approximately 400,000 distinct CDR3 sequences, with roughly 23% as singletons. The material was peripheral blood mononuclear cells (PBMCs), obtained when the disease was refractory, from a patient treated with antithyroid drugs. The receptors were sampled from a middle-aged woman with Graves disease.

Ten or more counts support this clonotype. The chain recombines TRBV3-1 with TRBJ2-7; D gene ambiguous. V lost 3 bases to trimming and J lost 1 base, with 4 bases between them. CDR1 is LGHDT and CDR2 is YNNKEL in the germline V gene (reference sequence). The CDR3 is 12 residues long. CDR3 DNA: TGTGCCAGCAGCCAGGGATCCTACGAGCAGTACTTC. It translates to CASSQGSYEQYF.

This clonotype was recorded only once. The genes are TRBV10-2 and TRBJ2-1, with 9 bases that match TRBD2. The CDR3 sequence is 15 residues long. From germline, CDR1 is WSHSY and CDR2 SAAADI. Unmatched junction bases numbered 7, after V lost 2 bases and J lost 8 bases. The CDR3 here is CASSEGAGGGHEQFF. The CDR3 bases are TGCGCCAGCAGTGAGGGGGCGGGAGGGGGCCATGAGCAGTTCTTC.

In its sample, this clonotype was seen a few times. DNA of the CDR3: TGTGCCAGCAGCTCCCAAAATACACTCAATGAGCAGTTCTTC. This gives the protein CASSSQNTLNEQFF. The chain joins TRBV3-1 to TRBJ2-1; no reliable D call. The germline V gene encodes CDR1 LGHDT and CDR2 YNNKEL (reference sequence). The CDR3 has 14 residues. V was shortened by 5 bases and J by 6 bases, with 14 bases between the two germline ends.

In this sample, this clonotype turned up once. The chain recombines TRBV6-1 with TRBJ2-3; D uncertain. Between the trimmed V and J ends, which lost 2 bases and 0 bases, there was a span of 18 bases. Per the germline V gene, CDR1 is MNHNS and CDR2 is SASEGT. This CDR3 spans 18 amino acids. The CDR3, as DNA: TGTGCCAGCAGTGAAAGTCGCTGGAACTACCGCAGCACAGATACGCAGTATTTT. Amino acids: CASSESRWNYRSTDTQYF.

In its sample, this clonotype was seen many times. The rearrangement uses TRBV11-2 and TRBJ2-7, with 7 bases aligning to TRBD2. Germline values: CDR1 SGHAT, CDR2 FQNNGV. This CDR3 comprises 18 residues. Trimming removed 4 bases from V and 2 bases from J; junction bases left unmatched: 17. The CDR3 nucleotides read TGTGCCAGCAGCTCTTCGGGGGGAGGGGATGGCATCCCCTACGAGCAGTACTTC. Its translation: CASSSSGGGDGIPYEQYF.

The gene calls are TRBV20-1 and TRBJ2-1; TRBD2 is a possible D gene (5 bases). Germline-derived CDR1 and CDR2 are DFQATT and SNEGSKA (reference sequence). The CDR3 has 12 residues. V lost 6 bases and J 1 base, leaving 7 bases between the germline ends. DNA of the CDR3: TGCAGTGCCCAGCGGTCCTACAATGAGCAGTTCTTC. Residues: CSAQRSYNEQFF.

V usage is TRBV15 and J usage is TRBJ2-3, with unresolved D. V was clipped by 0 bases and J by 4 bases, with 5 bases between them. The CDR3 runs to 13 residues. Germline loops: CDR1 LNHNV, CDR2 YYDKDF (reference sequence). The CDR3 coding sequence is TGTGCCACCAGCAGAGATTTTCCAGATACGCAGTATTTT. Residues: CATSRDFPDTQYF.

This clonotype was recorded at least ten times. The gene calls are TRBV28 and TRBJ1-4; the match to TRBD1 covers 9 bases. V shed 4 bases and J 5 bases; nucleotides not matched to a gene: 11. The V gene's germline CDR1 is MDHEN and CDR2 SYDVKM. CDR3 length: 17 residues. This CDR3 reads CASSSPKQGQGNEKLFF. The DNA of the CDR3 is TGTGCCAGCAGTTCTCCAAAGCAAGGACAGGGGAATGAAAAACTGTTTTTT.

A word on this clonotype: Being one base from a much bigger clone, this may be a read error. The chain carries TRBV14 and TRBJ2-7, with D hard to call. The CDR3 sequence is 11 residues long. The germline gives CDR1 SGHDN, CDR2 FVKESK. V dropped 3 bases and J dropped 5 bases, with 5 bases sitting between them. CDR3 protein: CASSHGHEQYF. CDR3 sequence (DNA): TGTGCCAGCAGCCATGGACACGAGCAGTACTTC.

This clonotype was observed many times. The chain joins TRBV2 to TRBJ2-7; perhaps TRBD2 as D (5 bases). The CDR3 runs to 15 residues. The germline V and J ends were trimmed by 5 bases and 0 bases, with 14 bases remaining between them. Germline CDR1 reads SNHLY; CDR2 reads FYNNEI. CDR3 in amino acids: CASSRPGSSSYEQYF. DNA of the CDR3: TGTGCCAGCAGTCGTCCGGGGTCGAGCTCCTACGAGCAGTACTTC.

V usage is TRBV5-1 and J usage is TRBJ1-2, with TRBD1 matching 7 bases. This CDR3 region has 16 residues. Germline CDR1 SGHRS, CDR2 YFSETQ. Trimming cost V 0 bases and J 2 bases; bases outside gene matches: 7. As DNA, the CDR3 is TGCGCCAGCAGCTTGGAAGGGGGGACAGTCAACTATGGCTACACCTTC. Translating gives CASSLEGGTVNYGYTF.

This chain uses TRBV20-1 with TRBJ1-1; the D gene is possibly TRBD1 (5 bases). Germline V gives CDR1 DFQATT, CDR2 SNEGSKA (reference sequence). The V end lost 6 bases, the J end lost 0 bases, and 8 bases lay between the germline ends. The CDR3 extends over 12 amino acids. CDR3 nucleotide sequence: TGCAGTGCGCCAGGGCTGAACACTGAAGCTTTCTTT. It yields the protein CSAPGLNTEAFF.

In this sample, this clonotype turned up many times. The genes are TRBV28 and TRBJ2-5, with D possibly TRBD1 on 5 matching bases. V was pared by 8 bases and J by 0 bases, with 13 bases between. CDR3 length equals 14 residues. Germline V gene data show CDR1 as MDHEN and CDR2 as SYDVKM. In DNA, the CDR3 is TGTGCCAGCTGCGGACACCAATACCAAGAGACCCAGTACTTC. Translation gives CASCGHQYQETQYF.

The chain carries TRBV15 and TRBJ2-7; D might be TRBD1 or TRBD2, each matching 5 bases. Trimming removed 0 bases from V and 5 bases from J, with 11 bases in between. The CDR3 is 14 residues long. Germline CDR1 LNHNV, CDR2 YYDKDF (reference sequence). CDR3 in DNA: TGTGCCACCAGCAGAGATGGGGGTTTGGACGAGCAGTACTTC. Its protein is CATSRDGGLDEQYF.

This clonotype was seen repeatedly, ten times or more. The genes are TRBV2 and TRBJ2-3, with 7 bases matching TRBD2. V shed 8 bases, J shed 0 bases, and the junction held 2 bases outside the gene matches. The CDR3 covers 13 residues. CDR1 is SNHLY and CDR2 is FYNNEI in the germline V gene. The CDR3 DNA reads TGTGCCAGCCTCGGGGGGAGCACAGATACGCAGTATTTT. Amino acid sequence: CASLGGSTDTQYF.

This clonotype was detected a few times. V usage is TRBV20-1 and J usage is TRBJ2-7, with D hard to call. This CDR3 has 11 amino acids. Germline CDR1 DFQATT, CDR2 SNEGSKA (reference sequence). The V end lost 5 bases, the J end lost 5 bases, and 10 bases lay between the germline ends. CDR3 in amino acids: CSAPRGNEQYF. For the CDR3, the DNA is TGCAGTGCTCCCCGCGGCAACGAGCAGTACTTC.

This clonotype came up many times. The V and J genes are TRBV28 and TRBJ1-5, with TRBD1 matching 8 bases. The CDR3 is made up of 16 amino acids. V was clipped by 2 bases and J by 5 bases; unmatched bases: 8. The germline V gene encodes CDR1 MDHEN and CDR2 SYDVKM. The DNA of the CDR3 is TGTGCCAGCAGTTTACCCGGACAGGGCCCACATCAGCCCCAGCATTTT. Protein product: CASSLPGQGPHQPQHF.

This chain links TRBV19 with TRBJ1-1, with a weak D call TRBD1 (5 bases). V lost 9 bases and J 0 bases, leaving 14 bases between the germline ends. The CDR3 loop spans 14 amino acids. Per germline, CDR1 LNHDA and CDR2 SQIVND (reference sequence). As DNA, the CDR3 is TGTGCCAGCCAGGGACCAATCTTGAACACTGAAGCTTTCTTT. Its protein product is CASQGPILNTEAFF.